This is a list of T cell receptor beta chains from one sample in a study of blood T cell repertoires in COVID-19. Assay: immunoSEQ multiplex PCR; the TCRdb copy retains only in-frame clones and omits some. The sample holds 250,000 to 300,000 clones, over 75% seen once. The sequenced material came from peripheral blood. Receptors were obtained from a woman in her 70s with COVID-19, enrolled during active disease. Both conserved end residues are part of each CDR3. D genes are given only for firm matches. Size is stated for part of the rows, as once, few or many counts, or as a class when the clone is expanded.

v_call: TRBV5-1; clone_size: once; d_call: .; j_call: TRBJ1-3; cdr3_nt: TGCGCCAGCAGCCCGGCAGGTATGCCTGGAAACACCATATATTTT; cdr3_aa: CASSPAGMPGNTIYF
v_call: TRBV4-2; clone_size: .; d_call: TRBD2; j_call: TRBJ2-7; cdr3_nt: TGTGCCAGCAGCCAAGGGTCGGGGGGAACCTACGAGCAGTACTTC; cdr3_aa: CASSQGSGGTYEQYF
v_call: TRBV9; clone_size: .; d_call: .; j_call: TRBJ1-6; cdr3_nt: TGTGCCAGCAGCGTAGATCAGGGGTCGAATTCACCCCTCCACTTT; cdr3_aa: CASSVDQGSNSPLHF
v_call: TRBV18; clone_size: .; d_call: TRBD1; j_call: TRBJ1-2; cdr3_nt: TGTGCCAGCTCACCGGGACAGCTCTATGGCTACACCTTC; cdr3_aa: CASSPGQLYGYTF
v_call: TRBV30; clone_size: .; d_call: .; j_call: TRBJ1-6; cdr3_nt: TGTGCCTCCAAGGTAGGGGGGGGGAATTCACCCCTCCACTTT; cdr3_aa: CASKVGGGNSPLHF
v_call: TRBV6-5; clone_size: .; d_call: TRBD2; j_call: TRBJ2-2; cdr3_nt: TGTGCCAGCCCCAGCGGGGGGAACACCGGGGAGCTGTTTTTT; cdr3_aa: CASPSGGNTGELFF
v_call: TRBV30; clone_size: .; d_call: .; j_call: TRBJ2-1; cdr3_nt: TGTGCCTGGAGTGTATCGATACATAACAATGAGCAGTTCTTC; cdr3_aa: CAWSVSIHNNEQFF
v_call: TRBV4-3; clone_size: .; d_call: TRBD2; j_call: TRBJ2-6; cdr3_nt: TGCGCCAGCAGCCAAGATTACTTGCTAGCGGGCTCTGGGGCCAACGTCCTGACTTTC; cdr3_aa: CASSQDYLLAGSGANVLTF
v_call: TRBV19; clone_size: once; d_call: TRBD1; j_call: TRBJ1-5; cdr3_nt: TGTGCCAGTAATACCGGGACAGCTTCTCACCCCCAGCATTTT; cdr3_aa: CASNTGTASHPQHF
v_call: TRBV2; clone_size: .; d_call: TRBD2; j_call: TRBJ2-5; cdr3_nt: TGTGCCAGTAAGTGGACTAGCGGGAGCCAAGAGACCCAGTACTTC; cdr3_aa: CASKWTSGSQETQYF
v_call: TRBV11-3; clone_size: .; d_call: .; j_call: TRBJ1-5; cdr3_nt: TGTGCCAGCAGCAACGGAGGCAAGGGCAATCAGCCCCAGCATTTT; cdr3_aa: CASSNGGKGNQPQHF
v_call: TRBV27; clone_size: .; d_call: .; j_call: TRBJ1-1; cdr3_nt: TGTGCCAGCAGTCCGGACAGAGCCCACACTGAAGCTTTCTTT; cdr3_aa: CASSPDRAHTEAFF
v_call: TRBV25-1; clone_size: .; d_call: .; j_call: TRBJ2-7; cdr3_nt: TGTGCCAGCAGTGACCCAGGCCGCTACGAGCAGTACTTC; cdr3_aa: CASSDPGRYEQYF
v_call: TRBV6-5; clone_size: few; d_call: .; j_call: TRBJ1-5; cdr3_nt: TGTGCCACCGCGACAACAGGTAGCAATCAGCCCCAGCATTTT; cdr3_aa: CATATTGSNQPQHF
v_call: TRBV5-1; clone_size: .; d_call: .; j_call: TRBJ2-7; cdr3_nt: TGCGCCAGCAGCTGGGGGACTCGCTCCTACGAGCAGTACTTC; cdr3_aa: CASSWGTRSYEQYF
v_call: TRBV6-5; clone_size: many; d_call: TRBD1; j_call: TRBJ1-5; cdr3_nt: TGTGCCAGCAGCCTAGGACAGGGGGGGGATCAGCCCCAGCATTTT; cdr3_aa: CASSLGQGGDQPQHF
v_call: TRBV7-8; clone_size: .; d_call: TRBD2; j_call: TRBJ2-3; cdr3_nt: TGTGCCAGCAGCTTAAGCGGGGGCGCAAGTGCAGATACGCAGTATTTT; cdr3_aa: CASSLSGGASADTQYF
v_call: TRBV21-1; clone_size: .; d_call: .; j_call: TRBJ1-1; cdr3_nt: TGTGCCAGCACCAACATCACAGGGTCCCCCGAAGCTTTCTTT; cdr3_aa: CASTNITGSPEAFF
v_call: TRBV7-2; clone_size: .; d_call: .; j_call: TRBJ2-7; cdr3_nt: TGTGCCAGCAGCTTATCGGGAGATTTCTACGAGCAGTACTTC; cdr3_aa: CASSLSGDFYEQYF
v_call: TRBV28; clone_size: .; d_call: .; j_call: TRBJ1-5; cdr3_nt: TGTGCCAGCAGTCCGGACACAATTAGCAATCAGCCCCAGCATTTT; cdr3_aa: CASSPDTISNQPQHF
v_call: TRBV5-4; clone_size: .; d_call: .; j_call: TRBJ2-7; cdr3_nt: TGTGCCAGCAGCTTGGATCCCCGGGTAGGCTACGAGCAGTACTTC; cdr3_aa: CASSLDPRVGYEQYF
v_call: TRBV18; clone_size: few; d_call: .; j_call: TRBJ2-1; cdr3_nt: TGTGCCAGCTCACCGAGGACAGTCCACAATGAGCAGTTCTTC; cdr3_aa: CASSPRTVHNEQFF
v_call: TRBV19; clone_size: few; d_call: .; j_call: TRBJ2-5; cdr3_nt: TGTGCCAGTAGTATAGCTTTACATCGGGGGACCCAGTACTTC; cdr3_aa: CASSIALHRGTQYF
v_call: TRBV28; clone_size: .; d_call: .; j_call: TRBJ2-4; cdr3_nt: TGTGCCAGCAGTTCCGGGCCCCCGGAGGGCATTCAGTACTTC; cdr3_aa: CASSSGPPEGIQYF
v_call: TRBV24-1; clone_size: .; d_call: TRBD1; j_call: TRBJ2-5; cdr3_nt: TGTGCCACCAGTGATTCCGGGCCGGGACAGCTCCAAGAGACCCAGTACTTC; cdr3_aa: CATSDSGPGQLQETQYF
v_call: TRBV5-6; clone_size: .; d_call: .; j_call: TRBJ2-1; cdr3_nt: TGTGCCAGCAGCTTCAAGGGGACTGGATCCTACAATGAGCAGTTCTTC; cdr3_aa: CASSFKGTGSYNEQFF
v_call: TRBV18; clone_size: .; d_call: .; j_call: TRBJ1-1; cdr3_nt: TGTGCCAGCTCACCTGGGGGGAGGCACACTGAAGCTTTCTTT; cdr3_aa: CASSPGGRHTEAFF
v_call: TRBV11-3; clone_size: once; d_call: .; j_call: TRBJ1-2; cdr3_nt: TGTGCCAGCAGCGCCGGGACTCAACCCTATGGCTACACCTTC; cdr3_aa: CASSAGTQPYGYTF
v_call: TRBV27; clone_size: .; d_call: .; j_call: TRBJ1-1; cdr3_nt: TGTGCCAGCAGTGCCTACCAGGGCACTGAAGCTTTCTTT; cdr3_aa: CASSAYQGTEAFF
v_call: TRBV9; clone_size: .; d_call: .; j_call: TRBJ2-4; cdr3_nt: TGTGCCAGCAGCGTAGATGGAGGGAGGAACATTCAGTACTTC; cdr3_aa: CASSVDGGRNIQYF
v_call: TRBV28; clone_size: .; d_call: TRBD1; j_call: TRBJ1-4; cdr3_nt: TGTGCCAGCAGTTTATTCGGGACAGGGGTCAAGAAGAAACTGTTTTTT; cdr3_aa: CASSLFGTGVKKKLFF
v_call: TRBV4-1; clone_size: .; d_call: TRBD1; j_call: TRBJ1-5; cdr3_nt: TGCGCCAGCAGCCATCCCGGACAGGGCAATCAGCCCCAGCATTTT; cdr3_aa: CASSHPGQGNQPQHF
v_call: TRBV12-3/TRBV12-4; clone_size: .; d_call: .; j_call: TRBJ1-2; cdr3_nt: TGTGCCAGCAGTTTTTCGGGGGGTCGTGGCTACACCTTC; cdr3_aa: CASSFSGGRGYTF
v_call: TRBV6-5; clone_size: .; d_call: .; j_call: TRBJ1-2; cdr3_nt: TGTGCCAGCAGTCCCGGGCGGGAATATGGCTACACCTTC; cdr3_aa: CASSPGREYGYTF
v_call: TRBV5-1; clone_size: once; d_call: .; j_call: TRBJ1-1; cdr3_nt: TGCGCCAGCAGCTTGAATACAGGGAGGGTCACTGAAGCTTTCTTT; cdr3_aa: CASSLNTGRVTEAFF
v_call: TRBV2; clone_size: .; d_call: .; j_call: TRBJ1-1; cdr3_nt: TGTGCCAGCAGTGACTACTTCTTAGAAGCTTTCTTT; cdr3_aa: CASSDYFLEAFF
v_call: TRBV18; clone_size: .; d_call: .; j_call: TRBJ2-7; cdr3_nt: TGTGCCAGCTCACCGGGGACTCTCTACGAGCAGTACTTC; cdr3_aa: CASSPGTLYEQYF
v_call: TRBV18; clone_size: once; d_call: TRBD2; j_call: TRBJ2-1; cdr3_nt: TGTGCCAGCTCACCACAAACTAGCGGGAGGGCCTTACAGTTCTTC; cdr3_aa: CASSPQTSGRALQFF
v_call: TRBV5-6; clone_size: .; d_call: TRBD2; j_call: TRBJ2-1; cdr3_nt: TGTGCCAGCAGCCCTCTAGCGGGAGTACCCCCTTACAATGAGCAGTTCTTC; cdr3_aa: CASSPLAGVPPYNEQFF
v_call: TRBV5-4; clone_size: .; d_call: TRBD1; j_call: TRBJ2-1; cdr3_nt: TGTGCCAGCAGCTTAGGGACAGGGGTCGATGAGCAGTTCTTC; cdr3_aa: CASSLGTGVDEQFF
v_call: TRBV19; clone_size: .; d_call: .; j_call: TRBJ1-5; cdr3_nt: TGTGCCGTAAATCAGGGTTACGGAACCAATCAGCCCCAGCATTTT; cdr3_aa: CAVNQGYGTNQPQHF
v_call: TRBV27; clone_size: .; d_call: .; j_call: TRBJ2-6; cdr3_nt: TGTGCCAGCACCCTCGACAACTCTGGGGCCAACGTCCTGACTTTC; cdr3_aa: CASTLDNSGANVLTF
v_call: TRBV12-5; clone_size: .; d_call: TRBD2; j_call: TRBJ2-1; cdr3_nt: TGTGCTAGTGGTTTGGTAGGGACTAGCGGTTACAATGAGCAGTTCTTC; cdr3_aa: CASGLVGTSGYNEQFF
v_call: TRBV15; clone_size: once; d_call: TRBD1; j_call: TRBJ1-2; cdr3_nt: TGTGCCACCAGCAGAGGACAGGGAGGCTATGGCTACACCTTC; cdr3_aa: CATSRGQGGYGYTF
v_call: TRBV6-5; clone_size: .; d_call: TRBD2; j_call: TRBJ2-1; cdr3_nt: TGTGCCAGCAGCAGGACTAGCGGGAATGGTGAGCAGTTCTTC; cdr3_aa: CASSRTSGNGEQFF
v_call: TRBV12-5; clone_size: .; d_call: .; j_call: TRBJ2-7; cdr3_nt: TGTGCTAGTGGTTTGGGAACAGGGATTGGGGAGCAGTACTTC; cdr3_aa: CASGLGTGIGEQYF
v_call: TRBV6-5; clone_size: .; d_call: .; j_call: TRBJ2-7; cdr3_nt: TGTGCCTGCCGGCGGCCGTACTCCTACGAGCAGTACTTC; cdr3_aa: CACRRPYSYEQYF
v_call: TRBV10-2; clone_size: .; d_call: TRBD1; j_call: TRBJ1-3; cdr3_nt: TGCGCCAGCAGTGATCGACAGGGCACCTTCTCTGGAAACACCATATATTTT; cdr3_aa: CASSDRQGTFSGNTIYF
v_call: TRBV27; clone_size: .; d_call: TRBD1; j_call: TRBJ2-7; cdr3_nt: TGTGCCAGCAGTTTATCGTGGACAGGGGGGAGGATGCAGTACTTC; cdr3_aa: CASSLSWTGGRMQYF
v_call: TRBV12-1; clone_size: .; d_call: .; j_call: TRBJ2-5; cdr3_nt: TGTGCCAGCAGCTCCGTCGGTAGCGGGATGGAGACCCAGTACTTC; cdr3_aa: CASSSVGSGMETQYF
v_call: TRBV28; clone_size: .; d_call: TRBD1; j_call: TRBJ1-2; cdr3_nt: TGTGCCAGCAAAGTCGGGACCGCGGCAGGGGGCCATGGCTACACCTTC; cdr3_aa: CASKVGTAAGGHGYTF
v_call: TRBV7-9; clone_size: .; d_call: TRBD1; j_call: TRBJ1-1; cdr3_nt: TGTGCCACGGGGACAGCGAACACTGAAGCTTTCTTT; cdr3_aa: CATGTANTEAFF
v_call: TRBV28; clone_size: .; d_call: .; j_call: TRBJ1-5; cdr3_nt: TGTGCCAGCAGTTTCTTACAGGGTAATCAGCCCCAGCATTTT; cdr3_aa: CASSFLQGNQPQHF
v_call: TRBV2; clone_size: .; d_call: .; j_call: TRBJ2-2; cdr3_nt: TGTGCCAGCAAGGGGGAGGGGGAAACCGGGGAGCTGTTTTTT; cdr3_aa: CASKGEGETGELFF
v_call: TRBV11-3; clone_size: .; d_call: TRBD2; j_call: TRBJ2-3; cdr3_nt: TGTGCCAGCAGCGCCGGGACTAGACTGACCACAGATACGCAGTATTTT; cdr3_aa: CASSAGTRLTTDTQYF
v_call: TRBV28; clone_size: few; d_call: .; j_call: TRBJ1-2; cdr3_nt: TGTGCCACCAATCGGGAGTTCTATGGCTACACCTTC; cdr3_aa: CATNREFYGYTF
v_call: TRBV27; clone_size: .; d_call: .; j_call: TRBJ1-5; cdr3_nt: TGTGCCAGCAGTTTTTCTCCAGGGGCTAATCAGCCCCAGCATTTT; cdr3_aa: CASSFSPGANQPQHF
v_call: TRBV11-2; clone_size: .; d_call: TRBD2; j_call: TRBJ2-7; cdr3_nt: TGTGCCAGCAGCTTGACTAGCGGGAGCGGTGACGAGCAGTACTTC; cdr3_aa: CASSLTSGSGDEQYF